The sequence of this TCR beta chain was determined in a study of spatial heterogeneity in lung cancer. The time point here: sample taken at primary tumor resection. TCRs were sequenced from unsorted whole RNA of tumor, nontumor lung or PBMC. The study's findings and limits: Tumors with more nonsynonymous mutations had more expanded intratumoral alpha and beta TCRs.

Trimming left V 8 bases short and J 4 bases short, with 21 bases between. This CDR3 is built from 15 residues. Germline CDR1 and CDR2: MNHEY and SMNVEV (reference sequence). By sample fraction, this clonotype is medium-sized. Its matching antigen is unknown. Via MiXCR, TCRdb re-called the 5' RACE reads, giving one row per CDR3 protein. The sample has about 1,200 distinct CDR3 sequences, 24% seen once. The material sequenced was lung tumor tissue, taken at surgery. The chain combines TRBV27 with TRBJ2-7; TRBD2 might be the D (6 bases). This receptor was obtained from a male donor with early-stage non-small cell lung cancer. The CDR3 loop reads CASGSRVMGGYEQYF. In DNA form, the CDR3 reads TGTGCCAGCGGGTCCCGGGTCATGGGGGGTTACGAGCAGTACTTC.